This TCR beta chain was profiled in a study of breast tumors, draining lymph nodes, adjacent tissues. Notes on the study in general: Tumor repertoires ranked between lymph nodes and nontumor tissue in diversity, with V and J gene preferences. Tumor T cell lymph node origin was a supported hypothesis, not proven. Tumor and nontumor repertoires were significantly more similar in luminal-like than in basal-like breast cancer. Most tumor T cells seemingly derive from lymph node, then expand in tumor.

CDR1 is SGHKS, CDR2 YYEKEE, per germline (reference sequence). There are 14 residues in the CDR3. In the case of this clonotype: Its antigen is unknown. The junction departs from the called germline gene at one end, perhaps through a read error.

TCRdb redid the calling of the multiplex PCR reads with MiXCR, one entry per CDR3 protein. The sample has around 230,000 distinct CDR3 sequences, 34% seen once. The lymph nodes were axillary draining lymph nodes from breast cancer patients. The rearrangement uses TRBV5-5 and TRBJ1-6; 11 bases are a match to TRBD1. The source is a female donor with breast cancer. Some clones in this sample may be carry-over from other donors' samples. Sequenced input: axillary lymph node tissue. DNA of the CDR3: TGCGCCAGCAGCTGGACAGGGGGCGAATCACCCCTCCACTTT. This sequence encodes CASSWTGGESPLHF.